This T cell receptor (beta chain) was documented in a study of patients and donors after allogeneic stem cell transplantation. The CDR3 loop spans 17 amino acids. The V and J ends lost 2 bases and 0 bases, in that order; junction bases with no gene match: 9. Germline V CDR1 and CDR2: SEHNR, FQNEAQ (reference sequence). TCRdb re-called the RT-PCR reads through MiXCR, storing one row per CDR3 protein. The sample has about 400,000 distinct CDR3 sequences, roughly 17% seen once. The sequenced sample was blood, either unsorted or a sorted T cell fraction (not recorded which). The J gene is TRBJ2-5, the V gene TRBV7-9, with 7 positions matching TRBD2. The receptor was derived from a human donor who was either an allogeneic HSCT recipient or a stem cell or donor lymphocyte infusion donor (not recorded which). It is not recorded whose cells these are; they may come from a transplant donor. In DNA form, the CDR3 reads TGTGCCAGCAGCTTAACTCCTAGCGGAGTGTACCAAGAGACCCAGTACTTC. This codes for CASSLTPSGVYQETQYF.